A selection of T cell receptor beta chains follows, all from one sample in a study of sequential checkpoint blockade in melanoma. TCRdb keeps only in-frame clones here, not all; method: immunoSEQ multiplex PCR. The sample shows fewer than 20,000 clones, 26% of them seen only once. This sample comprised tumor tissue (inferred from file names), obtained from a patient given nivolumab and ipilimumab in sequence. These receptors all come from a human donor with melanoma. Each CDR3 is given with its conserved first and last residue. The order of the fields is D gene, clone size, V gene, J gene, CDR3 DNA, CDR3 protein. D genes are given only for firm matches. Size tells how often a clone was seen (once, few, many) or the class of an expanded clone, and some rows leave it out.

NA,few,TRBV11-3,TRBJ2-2,TGTGCCAGCAGCCCACGTGAACTTTTGAACACCGGGGAGCTGTTTTTT,CASSPRELLNTGELFF
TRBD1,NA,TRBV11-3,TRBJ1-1,TGTGCCAGCAGCTTAGGCGGGACAGTATACACTGAAGCTTTCTTT,CASSLGGTVYTEAFF
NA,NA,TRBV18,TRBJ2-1,TGTGCCAGCTCACCGTACACAGCTTCACGTTACAATGAGCAGTTCTTC,CASSPYTASRYNEQFF
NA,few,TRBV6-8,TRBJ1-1,TGTGCCAGCAGAACGGCCTGGTCGGACACTGAAGCTTTCTTT,CASRTAWSDTEAFF
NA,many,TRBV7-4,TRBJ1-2,TGTGCCAGCAGCCCACCTCAGGGCTATGGCTACACCTTC,CASSPPQGYGYTF
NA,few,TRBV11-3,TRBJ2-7,TGTGCCAGCGCAGAAAACAGGCCCCCCTACGAGCAGTACTTC,CASAENRPPYEQYF
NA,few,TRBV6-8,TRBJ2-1,TGTGCCAGCAGTCCTCGTGGTGGAGAGCAGTTCTTC,CASSPRGGEQFF
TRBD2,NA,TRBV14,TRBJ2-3,TGTGCCAGCAGCGTTAGCGGGCTAGGCACAGATACGCAGTATTTT,CASSVSGLGTDTQYF
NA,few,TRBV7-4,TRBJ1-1,TGTGCCAGCAGCGGGGATGGGGTCGCTGAAGCTTTCTTT,CASSGDGVAEAFF
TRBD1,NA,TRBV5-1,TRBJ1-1,TGCGCCAGCAGCTCCACCCGACAGGGACGTACTGAAGCTTTCTTT,CASSSTRQGRTEAFF
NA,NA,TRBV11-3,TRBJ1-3,TGTGCCAGCAGCTTATCTACATATGGAAACACCATATATTTT,CASSLSTYGNTIYF
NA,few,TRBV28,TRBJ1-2,TGTGCCAGCCGAGTAATTTCCTATGGCTACACCTTC,CASRVISYGYTF
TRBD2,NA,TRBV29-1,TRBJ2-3,TGCAGCGTTGTTGCTAGCGGGGGGGCGGCAGATACGCAGTATTTT,CSVVASGGAADTQYF
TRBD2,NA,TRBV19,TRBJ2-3,TGTGCCAGTAGTATAGATCGCCTAGCGGGAGCTAATACAGATACGCAGTATTTT,CASSIDRLAGANTDTQYF
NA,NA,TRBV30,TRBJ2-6,TGTGCCTGGAATTTAGCGAACGTCCTGACTTTC,CAWNLANVLTF
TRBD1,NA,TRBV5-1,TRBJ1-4,TGCGCCAGCAGCTACCCCGGGACAGGGGAACATAATGAAAAACTGTTTTTT,CASSYPGTGEHNEKLFF
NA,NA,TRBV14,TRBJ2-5,TGTGCCAGCAGCCAAGGGGCCTGGGCAGGACAAGAGACCCAGTACTTC,CASSQGAWAGQETQYF
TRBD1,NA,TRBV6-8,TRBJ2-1,TGTGCCAGCAGTGCCGGGACAGGGCATGAAAATGAGCAGTTCTTC,CASSAGTGHENEQFF
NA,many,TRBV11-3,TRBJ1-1,TGTGCCAGCAGCTTAGGAATGCGGGGGGCGCGTGGCACTGAAGCTTTCTTT,CASSLGMRGARGTEAFF
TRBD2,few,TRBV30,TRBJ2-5,TGTGCCTGGAGCCAGGGGACTAGCGGGGGGGAGACCCAGTACTTC,CAWSQGTSGGETQYF
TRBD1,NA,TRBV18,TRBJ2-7,TGTGCCAGCTCGCAAAACCGGGACAGGGTGGGCGAGCAGTACTTC,CASSQNRDRVGEQYF
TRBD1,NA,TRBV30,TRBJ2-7,TGTGCCTGGAGCAGACAGGGAGCGCTTCGGGAGCAGTACTTC,CAWSRQGALREQYF
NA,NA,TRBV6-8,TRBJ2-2,TGTGCCAGCAGTTCACTAACTACCGGGGAGCTGTTTTTT,CASSSLTTGELFF
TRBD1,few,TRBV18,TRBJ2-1,TGTGCCAGCTCACCAGTACGGACAGGGTACAATGAGCAGTTCTTC,CASSPVRTGYNEQFF
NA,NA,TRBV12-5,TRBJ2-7,TGTGCTAGTCCGAGGTCATACGAGCAGTACTTC,CASPRSYEQYF
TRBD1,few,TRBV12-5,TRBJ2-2,TGTGCCAGCGGACAGGGAAACACCGGGGAGCTGTTTTTT,CASGQGNTGELFF